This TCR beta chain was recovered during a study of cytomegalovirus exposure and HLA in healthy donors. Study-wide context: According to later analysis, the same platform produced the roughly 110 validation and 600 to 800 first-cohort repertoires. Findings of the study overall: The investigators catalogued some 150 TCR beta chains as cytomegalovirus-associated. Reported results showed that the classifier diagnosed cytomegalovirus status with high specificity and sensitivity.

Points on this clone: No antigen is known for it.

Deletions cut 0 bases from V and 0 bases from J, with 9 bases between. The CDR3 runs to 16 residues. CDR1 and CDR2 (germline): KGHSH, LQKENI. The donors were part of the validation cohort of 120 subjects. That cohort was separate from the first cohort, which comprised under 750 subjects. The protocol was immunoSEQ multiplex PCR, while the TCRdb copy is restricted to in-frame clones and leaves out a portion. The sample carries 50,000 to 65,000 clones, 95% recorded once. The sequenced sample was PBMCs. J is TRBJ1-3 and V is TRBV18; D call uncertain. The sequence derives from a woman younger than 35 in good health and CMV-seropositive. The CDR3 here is CASSPPRRTSGNTIYF. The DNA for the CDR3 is TGTGCCAGCTCACCACCGCGGCGAACCTCTGGAAACACCATATATTTT. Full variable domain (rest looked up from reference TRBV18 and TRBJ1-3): NAGVMQNPRHLVRRRGQEARLRCSPMKGHSHVYWYRQLPEEGLKFMVYLQKENIIDESGMPKERFSAEFPKEGPSILRIQQVVRGDSAAYFCASSPPRRTSGNTIYFGEGSWLTVV.